These 24 T cell receptor beta chains came from one sample sequenced in a study of T-cell memory formation after mild COVID-19. One entry per CDR3 protein, called by TCRdb with MiXCR from the 5' RACE reads. The sample has fewer than 250,000 distinct CDR3 sequences, roughly 15% seen once. The sample consisted of PBMCs or a T cell subset sorted from them (not recorded which). These receptors were collected from an adult woman who had mild COVID-19 (a few samples of this study predate the infection). Cell type and time point are not known.

This clonotype was observed a few times. The rearrangement joins TRBV11-3 to TRBJ2-7, with 8 bases aligning to TRBD1. The CDR3 spans 14 residues. The J segment lost 4 bases and the V segment lost 5 bases, leaving 7 bases of the junction unmatched. The germline V gene has CDR1 SGHNT and CDR2 YENEEA. In DNA, the CDR3 is TGTGCCAGCAGCCAAGACAGGGGACGGTACGAGCAGTACTTC. Translation: CASSQDRGRYEQYF. The whole variable domain, remainder taken from reference TRBV11-3 and TRBJ2-7, is EAGVVQSPRYKIIEKKQPVAFWCNPISGHNTLYWYLQNLGQGPELLIRYENEEAVDDSQLPKDRFSAERLKGVDSTLKIQPAELGDSAVYLCASSQDRGRYEQYFGPGTRLTVT.

This clonotype showed up many times. The genes are TRBV15 and TRBJ1-5; 11 bases align to TRBD1. Per the germline V gene, CDR1 is LNHNV and CDR2 is YYDKDF (reference sequence). The CDR3 is made up of 15 amino acids. Trimming at V came to 1 base and at J to 6 bases, leaving 2 bases not matched to a gene. DNA for the CDR3: TGTGCCACCAGCAGAGGGGACAGGGGGATTCAGCCCCAGCATTTT. It yields the protein CATSRGDRGIQPQHF.

This clonotype was observed many times. The chain joins TRBV24-1 to TRBJ2-5; D possibly corresponds to TRBD1 (7 bases). V was cut by 5 bases and J by 5 bases, with 20 bases left in between. Germline V gene lookup returns CDR1 KGHDR and CDR2 SFDVKD. The CDR3 contains 16 residues. CDR3 DNA: TGTGCCACCAGTGCCATGGGGTCAGGGGGGATCGAGACCCAGTACTTC. It encodes CATSAMGSGGIETQYF.

The V gene is TRBV5-1, the J gene TRBJ2-3; D unresolved. This CDR3 spans 11 amino acids. Germline-derived CDR1 and CDR2 are SGHRS and YFSETQ. Trimming cost V 4 bases and J 2 bases, with 2 bases left between them. CDR3 sequence reads: CASSDTDTQYF. As DNA, the CDR3 is TGCGCCAGCAGCGACACAGATACGCAGTATTTT.

Comments on this clonotype: A much larger clone is a single base away; this may be a read error. The V call is TRBV5-4, the J call TRBJ1-2; maybe TRBD1 (5 bases). CDR1 is SGHNT and CDR2 is YYREEE in the germline V gene (reference sequence). This CDR3 has 15 residues. This CDR3 reads CDSSLDPGMVGGYTF. The CDR3 DNA follows: TGTGACAGCAGCTTGGATCCAGGGATGGTCGGGGGCTACACCTTC.

This chain uses TRBV11-3 with TRBJ1-2; 9 nucleotides line up with TRBD1. The ends lost 4 bases at V and 4 bases at J; junction bases unmatched: 4. CDR3 size: 14 residues. CDR1 and CDR2 from the germline V gene are SGHNT and YENEEA. The CDR3 region is CASSSGTGTYGYTF. CDR3 DNA: TGTGCCAGCAGCTCGGGGACAGGGACCTATGGCTACACCTTC. The full variable domain, in which reference TRBV11-3 and TRBJ1-2 provide the parts outside the CDR3, is EAGVVQSPRYKIIEKKQPVAFWCNPISGHNTLYWYLQNLGQGPELLIRYENEEAVDDSQLPKDRFSAERLKGVDSTLKIQPAELGDSAVYLCASSSGTGTYGYTFGSGTRLTVV.

The CDR3: CATSDAYREQGYTF. The CDR3, as DNA: TGTGCCACCAGTGATGCCTACAGGGAGCAGGGCTACACCTTC. The V call is TRBV24-1, the J call TRBJ1-2, with a possible D match to TRBD1 (6 bases). Trimming pared 3 bases from V and 8 bases from J, leaving 15 bases between. This CDR3 is 14 amino acids long. Germline CDR1 and CDR2: KGHDR and SFDVKD.

This clonotype was seen only a few times. The genes are TRBV9 and TRBJ1-1; 7 bases match TRBD1. Germline V gives CDR1 SGDLS, CDR2 YYNGEE. The CDR3 length is 13 residues. The trim removed 3 bases at V and 3 bases at J, leaving 2 bases unmatched. The CDR3 sequence is CASSARGYTEAFF. DNA of the CDR3: TGTGCCAGCAGCGCCAGGGGGTACACTGAAGCTTTCTTT.

This clonotype was recorded at least ten times. The chain carries TRBV7-3 and TRBJ1-2; D is uncertain. CDR1 and CDR2 from the germline V gene are SGHTA and FQGTGA. With 6 bases removed from V and 6 bases from J, the gap between germline ends came to 17 bases. The CDR3 extends over 14 amino acids. The CDR3 reads CASSLDASRHGYTF. In DNA form, the CDR3 reads TGTGCCAGCAGTCTTGACGCCTCAAGACATGGCTACACCTTC.

The chain uses TRBV4-3 and TRBJ2-2; D ambiguous. The CDR3 has 16 amino acids. Germline CDR1 is LGHNA and CDR2 is YSLEER. Trimming left V 0 bases short and J 5 bases short, with 13 bases between. This CDR3 is CASSQERQRRTGELFF. CDR3 coding DNA: TGCGCCAGCAGCCAAGAAAGGCAGAGGCGGACCGGGGAGCTGTTTTTT.

This clonotype was counted a few times. The genes are TRBV2 and TRBJ1-3; unclear D gene. Germline V gene lookup returns CDR1 SNHLY and CDR2 FYNNEI. Trimming removed 6 bases at V and 1 base at J, with 10 bases between. This CDR3 spans 14 amino acids. The DNA of the CDR3 is TGTGCCAGCAGCCCACAGCGTTCTGGAAACACCATATATTTT. It translates to CASSPQRSGNTIYF.

The chain combines TRBV6-1 with TRBJ1-1; perhaps TRBD1 as D (6 bases). Trimming took off 8 bases at V and 1 base at J, with 14 bases between the two ends. The CDR3 covers 14 residues. Germline V gives CDR1 MNHNS, CDR2 SASEGT. In DNA form, the CDR3 reads TGTGCCAGCTCTAACAGGGAGGGGAACACTGAAGCTTTCTTT. Residues: CASSNREGNTEAFF.

This clonotype appeared a few times. The chain recombines TRBV7-3 with TRBJ2-1; 7 bases line up with TRBD2. Unmatched junction bases numbered 9, after V lost 5 bases and J lost 2 bases. CDR3 length equals 16 residues. CDR1 is SGHTA and CDR2 is FQGTGA in the germline V gene. CDR3 amino acids: CASSPSGGRTYNEQFF. The CDR3 coding sequence is TGTGCCAGCAGCCCCTCGGGGGGTCGCACCTACAATGAGCAGTTCTTC.

This clonotype was counted only a few times. The chain combines TRBV24-1 with TRBJ2-1; the match to TRBD2 covers 8 bases. In germline, CDR1 is KGHDR, CDR2 SFDVKD. V was pared by 5 bases and J by 3 bases, with 11 bases of the junction left unmatched. This CDR3 is 17 amino acids long. This CDR3 is CATSVGTSGRGYNEQFF. DNA of the CDR3: TGTGCCACCAGTGTAGGGACCAGCGGGAGAGGCTACAATGAGCAGTTCTTC.

The J gene is TRBJ2-1, the V gene TRBV4-1; 10 positions agree with TRBD2. This CDR3 has 16 amino acids. Germline V lookup: CDR1 MGHRA, CDR2 YSYEKL. J lost 5 bases, V lost 0 bases, and 4 bases had no gene match. CDR3 nucleotides: TGCGCCAGCAGCCAAGATTCGAGCGGGGGGGACAATGAGCAGTTCTTC. It codes for CASSQDSSGGDNEQFF.

The rearrangement links TRBV2 to TRBJ1-5; TRBD1 is a possible D gene (6 bases). The V gene lost 5 bases and the J gene lost 7 bases, with 18 bases spanning the gap. There are 15 residues in the CDR3. The germline V gene has CDR1 SNHLY and CDR2 FYNNEI. The CDR3: CASSRDKPGGQPQHF. In nucleotides, the CDR3 is TGTGCCAGCAGTAGGGACAAGCCAGGTGGGCAGCCCCAGCATTTT.

This clonotype was seen more than once but under ten times. The chain is built from TRBV12-3 or TRBV12-4 and TRBJ2-7, with 8 nucleotides matching TRBD1. V shed 3 bases, J shed 4 bases, and the junction held 8 bases outside the gene matches. The CDR3 consists of 15 residues. CDR3 in amino acids: CASSFSRGRGYEQYF. The CDR3 DNA reads TGTGCCAGCAGTTTTAGCAGGGGGCGCGGGTACGAGCAGTACTTC.

This clonotype occurred a few times. The chain carries TRBV5-1 and TRBJ2-7; 7 nucleotides agree with TRBD1. The length of the CDR3 is 16 residues. Germline CDR1 is SGHRS and CDR2 is YFSETQ. Losses at the gene ends were 2 bases for V and 3 bases for J; bases not matched to a gene: 11. Here the CDR3 DNA reads TGCGCCAGCAGCTTAGGGGGACACAGGGGTAGCTACGAGCAGTACTTC. This sequence encodes CASSLGGHRGSYEQYF.

This clonotype was picked up a small number of times. An end of the junction does not agree with germline; a read error may underlie this. The chain links TRBV7-8 to TRBJ2-1; D not resolved. Germline CDR1 SGHVS, CDR2 FQNEAQ. The CDR3 extends over 15 amino acids. The CDR3 DNA follows: TGTGCCAGCAGCTTCTCTACCTCAGGTCTCAATCAGCAGTTCTTC. It is translated as CASSFSTSGLNQQFF.

DNA of the CDR3: TGTGCCAGCAGTTACTCGTCCCTCGGCACAGATACGCAGTATTTT. Its translation: CASSYSSLGTDTQYF. The V gene is TRBV6-5, the J gene TRBJ2-3; D remains unclear. This CDR3 region has 15 residues. Deletions cut 0 bases from V and 1 base from J, with 8 bases between. Germline V gene lookup returns CDR1 MNHEY and CDR2 SVGAGI.

This clonotype appeared a few times. The chain links TRBV29-1 to TRBJ1-1; 7 nucleotides align to TRBD1. The V and J ends lost 6 bases and 2 bases, in that order; junction bases with no gene match: 9. CDR1 is SQVTM, CDR2 ANQGSEA, per germline. The CDR3 has 14 residues. The CDR3 spells CSVERRQGNTEAFF. In nucleotides, the CDR3 is TGCAGCGTCGAGAGAAGACAGGGAAACACTGAAGCTTTCTTT.

The rearrangement links TRBV18 to TRBJ2-1; TRBD2 matches 7 bases. The V and J ends lost 3 bases and 0 bases, in that order; junction bases with no gene match: 11. Germline V lookup: CDR1 KGHSH, CDR2 LQKENI. This CDR3 has 18 residues. The CDR3 region has the DNA TGTGCCAGCTCACCGGGGCGGTCAGCGGGGATCTCCTACAATGAGCAGTTCTTC. Protein: CASSPGRSAGISYNEQFF. Variable domain in full (rest from reference TRBV18 and TRBJ2-1): NAGVMQNPRHLVRRRGQEARLRCSPMKGHSHVYWYRQLPEEGLKFMVYLQKENIIDESGMPKERFSAEFPKEGPSILRIQQVVRGDSAAYFCASSPGRSAGISYNEQFFGPGTRLTVL.

This clonotype was detected many times. This chain uses TRBV4-1 with TRBJ2-1; 16 nucleotides align to TRBD2. Germline CDR1 and CDR2: MGHRA and YSYEKL. The CDR3 runs 19 residues. Germline trimming cut 3 bases from V and 4 bases from J; bases unmatched to any gene: 9. The CDR3 DNA reads as TGCGCCAGCAGCCACCCGGGACTAGCGGGGGGGCCGGATTACAATGAGCAGTTCTTC. It is translated as CASSHPGLAGGPDYNEQFF.

This clonotype was seen only a few times. V gene TRBV10-3 combines with J gene TRBJ2-7; D ambiguous. This CDR3 region has 14 residues. The germline V gene has CDR1 ENHRY and CDR2 SYGVKD. The germline V and J ends were trimmed by 7 bases and 0 bases, with 13 bases remaining between them. CDR3 sequence (DNA): TGTGCCATCAAGGTTGACCACAACTCCTACGAGCAGTACTTC. Encoded protein: CAIKVDHNSYEQYF.